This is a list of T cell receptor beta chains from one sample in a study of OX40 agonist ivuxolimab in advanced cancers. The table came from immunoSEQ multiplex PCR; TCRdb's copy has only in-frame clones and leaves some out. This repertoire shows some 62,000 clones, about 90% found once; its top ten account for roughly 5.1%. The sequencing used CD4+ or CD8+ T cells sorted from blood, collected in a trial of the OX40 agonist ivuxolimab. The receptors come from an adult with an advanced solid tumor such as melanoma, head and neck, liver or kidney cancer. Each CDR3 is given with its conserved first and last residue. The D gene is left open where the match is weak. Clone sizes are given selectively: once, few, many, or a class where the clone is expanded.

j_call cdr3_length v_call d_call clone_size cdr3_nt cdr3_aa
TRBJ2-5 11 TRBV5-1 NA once TGCGCCAGCACCCTCCAAGAGACCCAGTACTTC CASTLQETQYF
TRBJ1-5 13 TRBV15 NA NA TGTGCCACCAGCAACGAGTTTAGCCAGCCCCAGCATTTT CATSNEFSQPQHF
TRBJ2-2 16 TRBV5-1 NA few TGCGCCAGCAGCTTGGAGGGCCAGGCGAACACCGGGGAGCTGTTTTTT CASSLEGQANTGELFF
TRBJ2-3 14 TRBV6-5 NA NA TGTGCCAGCAGTTACTTAATAGGGGCAGATACGCAGTATTTT CASSYLIGADTQYF
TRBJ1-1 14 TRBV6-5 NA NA TGTGCCAGCAGTTATGGGGCGGCGAACACTGAAGCTTTCTTT CASSYGAANTEAFF
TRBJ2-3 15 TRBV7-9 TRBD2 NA TGTGCCAGCAGCTTAGACGGGACTAGTGCAGATACGCAGTATTTT CASSLDGTSADTQYF
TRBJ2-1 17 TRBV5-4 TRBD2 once TGTGCCAGCAGCCAGGGACTAGCGGGGCCCTCCTACAATGAGCAGTTCTTC CASSQGLAGPSYNEQFF
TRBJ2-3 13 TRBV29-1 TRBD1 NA TGCAGCGTCTACAGGGGATCCACAGATACGCAGTATTTT CSVYRGSTDTQYF
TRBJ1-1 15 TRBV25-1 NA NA TGTGCCAGCAGGGGAATCGGACAGAGGAACACTGAAGCTTTCTTT CASRGIGQRNTEAFF
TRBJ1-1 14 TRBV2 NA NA TGTGCCAGCAGTGAAGGTAAGGGGAACACTGAAGCTTTCTTT CASSEGKGNTEAFF
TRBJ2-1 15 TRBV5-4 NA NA TGTGCCAGCAGCTTTGACGTGAGCTCCTACAATGAGCAGTTCTTC CASSFDVSSYNEQFF
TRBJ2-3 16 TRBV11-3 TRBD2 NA TGTGCCAGCAGCTCCGGACTAGCGGGAGATAAAGATACGCAGTATTTT CASSSGLAGDKDTQYF
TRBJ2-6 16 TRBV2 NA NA TGTGCCAGGTCAGGACAGAGCCGCTCTGGGGCCAACGTCCTGACTTTC CARSGQSRSGANVLTF
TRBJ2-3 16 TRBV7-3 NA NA TGTGCCAGCAGCTTAGGGGTAGGGCGCGGCACAGATACGCAGTATTTT CASSLGVGRGTDTQYF
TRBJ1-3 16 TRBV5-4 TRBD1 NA TGTGCCTGCACAAGCCAGGGGGCAAGGTCTGGAAACACCATATATTTT CACTSQGARSGNTIYF
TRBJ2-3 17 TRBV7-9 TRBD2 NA TGTGCCAGCAGCTCCGGGGGGGGGCTGAGGGCCACAGATACGCAGTATTTT CASSSGGGLRATDTQYF
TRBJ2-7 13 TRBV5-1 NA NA TGCGCCAGCAGCCGAGGGGGTTCCTACGAGCAGTACTTC CASSRGGSYEQYF